This entry lists 13 T cell receptor beta chains sequenced from one sample in a study of TIL therapy for anti-PD-1-resistant metastatic lung cancer. The immunoSEQ assay was v3. Data came from immunoSEQ multiplex PCR; TCRdb stores just in-frame clones and leaves some out. The sample contains about 48,000 clones, just over 70% of which appear only once. As to time point: pre-treatment sample, taken before nivolumab and TIL therapy. Most excised metastases sampled were pleural nodules or supraclavicular lymph nodes. This specimen consisted of tumor tissue, obtained at baseline. These receptors all come from a person aged 25-85 years with non-small cell lung cancer.

The gene calls are TRBV7-3 and TRBJ1-6, with D possibly matching TRBD1 (5 bases). CDR1 and CDR2 from the germline V gene are SGHTA and FQGTGA. The germline V and J ends were trimmed by 5 bases and 14 bases, with 22 bases remaining between them. The CDR3 length is 15 residues. The CDR3 bases are TGTGCCAGCAGCCCCAGCCCCGGGGCACCTTACACCCTCCACTTT. Translated, it gives CASSPSPGAPYTLHF. Supplemented by reference TRBV7-3 and TRBJ1-6, the full variable domain reads GAGVSQTPSNKVTEKGKYVELRCDPISGHTALYWYRQSLGQGPEFLIYFQGTGAADDSGLPNDRFFAVRPEGSVSTLKIQRTERGDSAVYLCASSPSPGAPYTLHFGNGTRLTVT.

The V gene is TRBV5-6, the J gene TRBJ2-5; the D is unclear. The length of the CDR3 is 13 residues. Per germline, CDR1 SGHDT and CDR2 YYEEEE. Trimming left V 5 bases short and J 7 bases short, with 15 bases between. CDR3 nucleotide sequence: TGTGCCAGCAGTTACGACCCGATCGGGACCCAGTACTTC. Protein product: CASSYDPIGTQYF. Full variable domain (rest looked up from reference TRBV5-6 and TRBJ2-5): DAGVTQSPTHLIKTRGQQVTLRCSPKSGHDTVSWYQQALGQGPQFIFQYYEEEERQRGNFPDRFSGHQFPNYSSELNVNALLLGDSALYLCASSYDPIGTQYFGPGTRLLVL.

The chain has TRBV11-3 and TRBJ2-7; D gene uncertain. V dropped 0 bases and J dropped 3 bases, with 9 bases sitting between them. The germline V gene encodes CDR1 SGHNT and CDR2 YENEEA. The CDR3 has 14 residues. CDR3 DNA: TGTGCCAGCAGCTTAGAGGGCAGGTACTACGAGCAGTACTTC. This translates into CASSLEGRYYEQYF.

The chain combines TRBV2 with TRBJ1-3; D uncertain. Trimming took off 5 bases at V and 0 bases at J, with 5 bases between the two ends. The CDR3 spans 13 residues. Germline V gene data show CDR1 as SNHLY and CDR2 as FYNNEI. The CDR3 bases are TGTGCCAGCAGTTTTGCCTCTGGAAACACCATATATTTT. Residues: CASSFASGNTIYF.

The rearrangement joins TRBV11-3 to TRBJ2-2; perhaps TRBD1 as D (6 bases). The CDR3 extends over 14 amino acids. Germline V gene data show CDR1 as SGHNT and CDR2 as YENEEA. V lost 3 bases to trimming and J lost 6 bases, with 11 bases between them. The CDR3 region is CASSFGQSSGELFF. The DNA of the CDR3 is TGTGCCAGCAGCTTCGGACAGTCGTCCGGGGAGCTGTTTTTT.

This rearrangement joins TRBV10-2 to TRBJ2-7, with 11 bases aligning to TRBD2. The CDR3 spans 14 residues. Germline CDR1 reads WSHSY; CDR2 reads SAAADI. Germline trimming cut 10 bases from V and 5 bases from J; bases unmatched to any gene: 10. This CDR3 reads CATSLSGRVHEQYF. CDR3 in DNA: TGCGCCACCTCACTTAGCGGGAGGGTCCACGAGCAGTACTTC.

The chain couples TRBV10-2 to TRBJ2-7; 8 nucleotides agree with TRBD2. Trimming at V came to 7 bases and at J to 6 bases, leaving 5 bases not matched to a gene. The CDR3 contains 12 residues. Germline CDR1 WSHSY, CDR2 SAAADI. Written as DNA, the CDR3 is TGCGCCAGCACCAGCGGGGGCCTCGAGCAGTACTTC. Protein: CASTSGGLEQYF.

V gene TRBV28 combines with J gene TRBJ2-7, with no clear D. CDR1 and CDR2 from the germline V gene are MDHEN and SYDVKM. V was trimmed by 8 bases and J by 0 bases, leaving 8 bases between them. The CDR3 consists of 12 residues. DNA of the CDR3: TGTGCCAGCTCGACGGCCTCCTACGAGCAGTACTTC. Amino acid sequence: CASSTASYEQYF.

The gene calls are TRBV19 and TRBJ1-5, with 8 nucleotides matching TRBD1. The CDR3 covers 13 residues. V lost 5 bases to trimming and J lost 6 bases; unmatched junction nucleotides: 3. Germline loops: CDR1 LNHDA, CDR2 SQIVND (reference sequence). CDR3: CASSLDRVQPQHF. CDR3 in DNA: TGTGCCAGTAGTTTGGACAGGGTTCAGCCCCAGCATTTT.

The chain employs TRBV27 and TRBJ2-7, with 9 bases fitting TRBD2. The V gene end was trimmed by 5 bases and the J gene end by 2 bases; junction bases not matched to a gene: 7. Germline V lookup: CDR1 MNHEY, CDR2 SMNVEV (reference sequence). The CDR3 sequence is 15 residues long. CDR3 region: CASSHKTSGAYEQYF. CDR3 nucleotides: TGTGCCAGCAGTCACAAGACTAGCGGAGCCTACGAGCAGTACTTC.

The chain joins TRBV6-5 to TRBJ1-1; 7 bases fit TRBD1. CDR3 length: 14 amino acids. Germline CDR1 MNHEY, CDR2 SVGAGI. J was trimmed by 2 bases and V by 5 bases; bases with no gene match: 5. As DNA, the CDR3 is TGTGCCAGCAGTGGGCGGGACAGAAACACTGAAGCTTTCTTT. Amino acids: CASSGRDRNTEAFF.

The J gene is TRBJ1-2, the V gene TRBV4-1; tentatively, D is TRBD1 (5 bases). V dropped 2 bases and J dropped 4 bases, with 11 bases sitting between them. The CDR3 sequence is 14 residues long. CDR1 and CDR2 from the germline V gene are MGHRA and YSYEKL. This CDR3 is CASSQSRGGYGYTF. CDR3 DNA: TGCGCCAGCAGCCAATCCCGGGGGGGCTATGGCTACACCTTC.

This clone came up once. This chain connects TRBV6-5 to TRBJ2-1; possibly TRBD2 for D (5 bases). Trimming removed 4 bases at V and 7 bases at J, with 8 bases between. Germline CDR1 reads MNHEY; CDR2 reads SVGAGI. The CDR3 runs 12 residues. The CDR3 sequence is CASSFSGNEQFF. The DNA for the CDR3 is TGTGCCAGCAGTTTCAGCGGAAATGAGCAGTTCTTC.